What follows is one T cell receptor beta chain and its context. Its antigen is not identified. One entry per CDR3 protein results from TCRdb running MiXCR on the 5' RACE reads. Here the sample spans around 350,000 distinct CDR3 sequences, around 6.4% being singletons. The sample originates from a study of T cells after yellow fever vaccination. Study-level results: The secondary response was weaker but peaked faster, day 5 versus 15. Just a small share of clonotypes turned up in the CD4 compartment as well as the CD8 compartment.

The clonotype comes from a man aged 25-45 years who received the YFV17D yellow fever vaccine. Sequencing was performed on PBMCs, taken 5 days after the yellow fever booster vaccination.

The CDR3 sequence: CASSWGGLDRGQNSYNEQFF. DNA for the CDR3: TGCGCCAGCAGCTGGGGGGGTCTCGACAGGGGTCAGAACTCCTACAATGAGCAGTTCTTC. The chain couples TRBV5-1 to TRBJ2-1; a weak D match, TRBD1 (8 bases). The V gene's germline CDR1 is SGHRS and CDR2 YFSETQ. The CDR3 is 20 residues long. Trimming shortened V by 3 bases and J by 0 bases, and 25 bases separated the two germline ends.